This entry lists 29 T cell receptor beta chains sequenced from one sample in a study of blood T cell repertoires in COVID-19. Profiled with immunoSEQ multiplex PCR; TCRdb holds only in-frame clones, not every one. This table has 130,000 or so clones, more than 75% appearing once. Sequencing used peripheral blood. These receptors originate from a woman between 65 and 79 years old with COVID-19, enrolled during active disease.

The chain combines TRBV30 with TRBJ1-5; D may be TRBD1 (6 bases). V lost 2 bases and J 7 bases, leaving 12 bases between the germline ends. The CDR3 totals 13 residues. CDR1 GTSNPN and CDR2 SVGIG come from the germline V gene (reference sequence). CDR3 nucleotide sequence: TGTGCCTGGAGTAAAGGGGGAGGGCAGCCCCAGCATTTT. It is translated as CAWSKGGGQPQHF.

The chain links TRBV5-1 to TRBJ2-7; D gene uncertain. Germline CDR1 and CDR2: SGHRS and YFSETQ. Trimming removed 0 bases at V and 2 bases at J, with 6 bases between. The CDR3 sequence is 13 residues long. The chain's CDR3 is CASSLGSAYEQYF. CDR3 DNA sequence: TGCGCCAGCAGCTTGGGATCAGCCTACGAGCAGTACTTC.

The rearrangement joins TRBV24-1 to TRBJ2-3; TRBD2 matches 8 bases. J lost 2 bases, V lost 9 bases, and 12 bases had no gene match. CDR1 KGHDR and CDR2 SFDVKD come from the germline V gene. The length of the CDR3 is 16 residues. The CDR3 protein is CATAIGGGGPTDTQYF. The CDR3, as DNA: TGTGCCACCGCGATTGGTGGCGGGGGGCCCACAGATACGCAGTATTTT.

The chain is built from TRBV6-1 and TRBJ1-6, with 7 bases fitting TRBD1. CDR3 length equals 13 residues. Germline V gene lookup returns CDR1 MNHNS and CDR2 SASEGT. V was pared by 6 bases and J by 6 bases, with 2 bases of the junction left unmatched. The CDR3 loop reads CASRRDSNSPLHF. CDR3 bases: TGTGCCAGCAGACGGGACAGTAATTCACCCCTCCACTTT.

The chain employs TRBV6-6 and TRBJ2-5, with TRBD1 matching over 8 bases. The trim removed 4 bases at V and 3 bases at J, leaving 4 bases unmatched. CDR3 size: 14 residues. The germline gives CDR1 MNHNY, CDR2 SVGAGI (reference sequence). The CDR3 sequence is CASSSSTGEETQYF. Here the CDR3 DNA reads TGTGCCAGCAGTTCCTCGACAGGGGAAGAGACCCAGTACTTC.

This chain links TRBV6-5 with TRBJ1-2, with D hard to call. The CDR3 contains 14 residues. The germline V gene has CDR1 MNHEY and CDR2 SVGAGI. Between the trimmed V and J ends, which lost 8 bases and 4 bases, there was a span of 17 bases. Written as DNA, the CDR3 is TGTGCCAGCGCCCCCTCCTCCCGGGGCTATGGCTACACCTTC. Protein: CASAPSSRGYGYTF.

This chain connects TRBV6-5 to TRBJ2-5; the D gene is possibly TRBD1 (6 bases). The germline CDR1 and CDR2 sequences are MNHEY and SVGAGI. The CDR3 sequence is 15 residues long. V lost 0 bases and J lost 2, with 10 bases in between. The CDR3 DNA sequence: TGTGCCAGCAGTTACTCGGAACAGGGTCAAGAGACCCAGTACTTC. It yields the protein CASSYSEQGQETQYF.

CDR3 loop: CASSYSGYRGELFF. DNA of the CDR3: TGTGCCAGCAGTTACTCAGGGTACAGGGGGGAGCTGTTTTTT. The V gene is TRBV6-5, the J gene TRBJ2-2; D might be TRBD1 (5 bases). CDR1 MNHEY and CDR2 SVGAGI come from the germline V gene. The V and J ends lost 0 bases and 8 bases respectively, with 10 bases between them. The CDR3 has 14 residues.

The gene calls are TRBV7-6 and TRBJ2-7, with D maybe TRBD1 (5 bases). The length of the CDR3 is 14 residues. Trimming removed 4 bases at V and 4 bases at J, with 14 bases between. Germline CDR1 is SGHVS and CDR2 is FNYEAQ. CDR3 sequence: CASSSPTDKYEQYF. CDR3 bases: TGTGCCAGCAGCTCGCCGACAGACAAATACGAGCAGTACTTC. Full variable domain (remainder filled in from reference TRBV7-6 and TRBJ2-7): GAGVSQSPRYKVTKRGQDVALRCDPISGHVSLYWYRQALGQGPEFLTYFNYEAQQDKSGLPNDRFSAERPEGSISTLTIQRTEQRDSAMYRCASSSPTDKYEQYFGPGTRLTVT.

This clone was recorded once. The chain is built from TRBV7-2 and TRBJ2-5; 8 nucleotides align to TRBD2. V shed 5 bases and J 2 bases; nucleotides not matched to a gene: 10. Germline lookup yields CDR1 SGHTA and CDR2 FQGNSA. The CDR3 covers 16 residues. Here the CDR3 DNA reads TGTGCCAGCAGCCCCGGGACTAGGGCTTTACAAGAGACCCAGTACTTC. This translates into CASSPGTRALQETQYF.

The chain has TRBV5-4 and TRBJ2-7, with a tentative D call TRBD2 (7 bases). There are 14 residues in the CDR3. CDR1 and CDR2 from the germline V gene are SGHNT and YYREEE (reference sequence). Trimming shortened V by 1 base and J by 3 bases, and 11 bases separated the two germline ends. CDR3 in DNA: TGTGCCAGCAGCTTGCGGGGGGCTCACTACGAGCAGTACTTC. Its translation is CASSLRGAHYEQYF.

The CDR3 loop is CASSRDRANYGYTF. CDR3 DNA: TGTGCCAGCAGCCGGGACAGGGCTAACTATGGCTACACCTTC. The chain recombines TRBV7-9 with TRBJ1-2, with 9 positions matching TRBD1. Germline lookup yields CDR1 SEHNR and CDR2 FQNEAQ (reference sequence). The CDR3 spans 14 residues. V lost 5 bases, J lost 0 bases, and 1 base stayed unmatched.

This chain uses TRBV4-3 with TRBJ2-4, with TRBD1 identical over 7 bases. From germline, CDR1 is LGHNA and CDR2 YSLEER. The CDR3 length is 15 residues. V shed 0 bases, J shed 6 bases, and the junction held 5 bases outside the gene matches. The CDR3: CASSQDTGQTNIQYF. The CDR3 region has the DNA TGCGCCAGCAGCCAAGATACGGGACAGACAAACATTCAGTACTTC.

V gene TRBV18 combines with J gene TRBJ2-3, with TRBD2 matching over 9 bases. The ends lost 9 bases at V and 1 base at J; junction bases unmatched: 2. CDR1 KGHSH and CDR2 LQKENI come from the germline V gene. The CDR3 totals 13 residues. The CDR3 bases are TGTGCCAGTTTAGCGGGGGGCACAGATACGCAGTATTTT. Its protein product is CASLAGGTDTQYF. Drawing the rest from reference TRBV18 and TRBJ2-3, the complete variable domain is NAGVMQNPRHLVRRRGQEARLRCSPMKGHSHVYWYRQLPEEGLKFMVYLQKENIIDESGMPKERFSAEFPKEGPSILRIQQVVRGDSAAYFCASLAGGTDTQYFGPGTRLTVL.

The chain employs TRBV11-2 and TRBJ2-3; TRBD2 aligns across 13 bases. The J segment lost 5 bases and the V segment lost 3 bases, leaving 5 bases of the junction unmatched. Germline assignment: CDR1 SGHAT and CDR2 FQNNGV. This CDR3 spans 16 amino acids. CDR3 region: CASSLGLAGKGDTQYF. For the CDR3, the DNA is TGTGCCAGCAGCTTGGGACTAGCGGGGAAGGGAGATACGCAGTATTTT.

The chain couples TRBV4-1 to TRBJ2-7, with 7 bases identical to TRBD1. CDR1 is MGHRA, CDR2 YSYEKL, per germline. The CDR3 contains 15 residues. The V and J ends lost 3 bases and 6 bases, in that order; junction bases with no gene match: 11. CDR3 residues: CASSQFTGVPLEQYF. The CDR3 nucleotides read TGCGCCAGCAGCCAGTTCACAGGGGTCCCTCTCGAGCAGTACTTC.

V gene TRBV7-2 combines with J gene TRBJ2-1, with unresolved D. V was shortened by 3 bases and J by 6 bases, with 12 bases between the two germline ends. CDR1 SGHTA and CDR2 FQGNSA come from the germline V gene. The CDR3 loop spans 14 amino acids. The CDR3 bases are TGTGCCAGCAGCTTTGTAGCCCCAGCCAATGAGCAGTTCTTC. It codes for CASSFVAPANEQFF.

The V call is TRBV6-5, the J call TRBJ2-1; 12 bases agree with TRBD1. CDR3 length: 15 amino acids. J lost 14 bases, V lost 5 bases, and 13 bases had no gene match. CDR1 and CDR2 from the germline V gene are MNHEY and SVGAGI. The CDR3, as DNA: TGTGCCAGCAGTCGCCGGGACAGGGGGCGTAAGGAGGAGTTCTTC. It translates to CASSRRDRGRKEEFF.

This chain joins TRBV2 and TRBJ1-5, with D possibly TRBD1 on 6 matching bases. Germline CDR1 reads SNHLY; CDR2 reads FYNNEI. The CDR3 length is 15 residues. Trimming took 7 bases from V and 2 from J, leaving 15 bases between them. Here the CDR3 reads CASNREGLGNQPQHF. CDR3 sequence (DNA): TGTGCCAGCAACAGGGAGGGGCTCGGCAATCAGCCCCAGCATTTT.

The CDR3 protein is CASSPPSTRRVMDEQFF. CDR3 coding DNA: TGTGCCAGCTCACCACCTTCAACCAGGAGGGTCATGGATGAGCAGTTCTTC. V gene TRBV18 combines with J gene TRBJ2-1, with a possible D match to TRBD2 (6 bases). Germline V gene sequence: CDR1 KGHSH, CDR2 LQKENI. CDR3 length equals 17 residues. Trimming took off 0 bases at V and 8 bases at J, with 20 bases between the two ends.

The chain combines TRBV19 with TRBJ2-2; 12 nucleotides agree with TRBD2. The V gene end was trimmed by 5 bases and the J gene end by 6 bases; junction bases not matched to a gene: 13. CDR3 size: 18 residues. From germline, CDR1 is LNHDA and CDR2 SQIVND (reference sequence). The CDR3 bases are TGTGCCAGTAGTCCCGGACTAGCGGGGTGGAGGGTCCCCGGGGAGCTGTTTTTT. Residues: CASSPGLAGWRVPGELFF.

CDR3 DNA sequence: TGTGCCAGCAGCAAAGTGGGGGGGACAGGGGGATGTAATTCACCCCTCCACTTT. Translated: CASSKVGGTGGCNSPLHF. The chain couples TRBV21-1 to TRBJ1-6; the table's D call TRBD1 went unverified against the DNA. TRBV21-1 is described as a pseudogene. The CDR3 contains 18 residues.

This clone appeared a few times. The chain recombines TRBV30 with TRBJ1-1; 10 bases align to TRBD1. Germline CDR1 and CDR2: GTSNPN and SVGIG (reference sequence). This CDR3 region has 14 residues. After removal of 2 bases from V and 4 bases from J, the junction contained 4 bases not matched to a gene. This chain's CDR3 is CAWSQGTGATEAFF. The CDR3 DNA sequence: TGTGCCTGGAGTCAAGGGACAGGGGCCACTGAAGCTTTCTTT.

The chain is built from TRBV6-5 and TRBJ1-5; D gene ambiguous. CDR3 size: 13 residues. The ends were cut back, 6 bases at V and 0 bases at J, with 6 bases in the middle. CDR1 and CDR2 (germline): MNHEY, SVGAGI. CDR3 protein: CASSRHSNQPQHF. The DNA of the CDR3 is TGTGCCAGCAGCAGACATAGCAATCAGCCCCAGCATTTT.

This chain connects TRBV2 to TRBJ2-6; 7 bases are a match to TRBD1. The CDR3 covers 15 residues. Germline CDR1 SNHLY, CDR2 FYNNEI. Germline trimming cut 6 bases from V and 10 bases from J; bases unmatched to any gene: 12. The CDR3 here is CASSEGQIPLNVLTF. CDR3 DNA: TGTGCCAGCAGCGAGGGACAGATTCCACTAAACGTCCTGACTTTC.

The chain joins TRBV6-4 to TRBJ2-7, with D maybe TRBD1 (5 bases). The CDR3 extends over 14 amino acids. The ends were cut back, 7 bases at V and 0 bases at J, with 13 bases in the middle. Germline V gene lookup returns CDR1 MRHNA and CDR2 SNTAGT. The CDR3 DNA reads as TGTGCCAGCACAGTCAGGGAAAGCTCCTACGAGCAGTACTTC. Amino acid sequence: CASTVRESSYEQYF.

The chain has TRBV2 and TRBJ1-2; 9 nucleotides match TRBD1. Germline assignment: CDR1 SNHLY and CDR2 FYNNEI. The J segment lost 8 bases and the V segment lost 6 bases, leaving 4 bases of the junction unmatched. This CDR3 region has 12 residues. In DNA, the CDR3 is TGTGCCAGCAGGATCGACAGGGGGGGCTACACCTTC. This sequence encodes CASRIDRGGYTF.

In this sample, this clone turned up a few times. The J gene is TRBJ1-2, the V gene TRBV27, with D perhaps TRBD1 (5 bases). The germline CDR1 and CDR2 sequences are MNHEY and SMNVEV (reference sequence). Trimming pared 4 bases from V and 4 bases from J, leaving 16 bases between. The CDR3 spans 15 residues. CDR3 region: CASSSEQGKGYGYTF. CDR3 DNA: TGTGCCAGCAGTTCAGAGCAGGGAAAGGGCTATGGCTACACCTTC.

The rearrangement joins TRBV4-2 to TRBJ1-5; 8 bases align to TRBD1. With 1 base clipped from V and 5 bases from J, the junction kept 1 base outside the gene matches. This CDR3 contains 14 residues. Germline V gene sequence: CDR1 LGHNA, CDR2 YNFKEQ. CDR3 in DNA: TGTGCCAGCAGCCAAGCAGGGGGCGATCAGCCCCAGCATTTT. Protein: CASSQAGGDQPQHF.